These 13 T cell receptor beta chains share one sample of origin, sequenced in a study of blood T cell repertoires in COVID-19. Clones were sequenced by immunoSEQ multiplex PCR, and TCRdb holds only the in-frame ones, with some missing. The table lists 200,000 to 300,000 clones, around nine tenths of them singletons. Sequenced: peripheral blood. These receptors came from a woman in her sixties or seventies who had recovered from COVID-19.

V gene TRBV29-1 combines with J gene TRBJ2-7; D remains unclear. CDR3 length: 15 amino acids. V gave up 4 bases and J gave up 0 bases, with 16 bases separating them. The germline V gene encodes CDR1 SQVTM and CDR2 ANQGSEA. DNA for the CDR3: TGCAGCGTTGTCTTAAGTTCGCGGAACTCCTACGAGCAGTACTTC. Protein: CSVVLSSRNSYEQYF.

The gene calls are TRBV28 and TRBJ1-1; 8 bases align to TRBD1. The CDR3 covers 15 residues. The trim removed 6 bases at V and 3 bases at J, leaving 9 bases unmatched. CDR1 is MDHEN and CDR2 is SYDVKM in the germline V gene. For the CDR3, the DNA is TGTGCCAGCAGCACTGGGACAGGTTGGGACACTGAAGCTTTCTTT. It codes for CASSTGTGWDTEAFF.

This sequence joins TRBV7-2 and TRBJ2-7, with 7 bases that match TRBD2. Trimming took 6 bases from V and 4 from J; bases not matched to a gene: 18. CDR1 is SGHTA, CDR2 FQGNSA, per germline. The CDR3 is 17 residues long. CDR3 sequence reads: CASSYPGGAGNAYEQYF. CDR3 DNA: TGTGCCAGCAGTTATCCGGGAGGTGCCGGTAATGCGTACGAGCAGTACTTC.

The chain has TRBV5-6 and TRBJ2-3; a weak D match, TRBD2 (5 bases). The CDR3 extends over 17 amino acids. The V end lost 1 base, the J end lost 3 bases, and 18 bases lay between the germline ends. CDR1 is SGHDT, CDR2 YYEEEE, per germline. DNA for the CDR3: TGTGCCAGCAGCTTGCGGGCCCTACTAGTGCAAACAGATACGCAGTATTTT. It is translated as CASSLRALLVQTDTQYF.

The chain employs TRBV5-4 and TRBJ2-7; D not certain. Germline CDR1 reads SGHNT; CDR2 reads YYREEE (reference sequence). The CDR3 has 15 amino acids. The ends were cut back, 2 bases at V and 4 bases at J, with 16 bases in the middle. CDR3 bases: TGTGCCAGCAGCTTTGATGCTAGAAGCAGTTACGAGCAGTACTTC. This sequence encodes CASSFDARSSYEQYF.

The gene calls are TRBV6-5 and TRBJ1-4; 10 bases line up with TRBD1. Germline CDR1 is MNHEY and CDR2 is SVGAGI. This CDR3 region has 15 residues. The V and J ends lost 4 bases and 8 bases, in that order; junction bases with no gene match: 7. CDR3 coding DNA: TGTGCCAGCAGTTCCGGGACAGGGGTGAAAGAAAAACTGTTTTTT. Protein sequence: CASSSGTGVKEKLFF.

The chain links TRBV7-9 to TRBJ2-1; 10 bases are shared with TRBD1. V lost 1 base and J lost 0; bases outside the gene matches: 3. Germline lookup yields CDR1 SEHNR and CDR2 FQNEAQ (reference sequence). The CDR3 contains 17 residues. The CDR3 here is CASSLVGTGASYNEQFF. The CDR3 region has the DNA TGTGCCAGCAGCTTAGTCGGGACAGGGGCCTCCTACAATGAGCAGTTCTTC.

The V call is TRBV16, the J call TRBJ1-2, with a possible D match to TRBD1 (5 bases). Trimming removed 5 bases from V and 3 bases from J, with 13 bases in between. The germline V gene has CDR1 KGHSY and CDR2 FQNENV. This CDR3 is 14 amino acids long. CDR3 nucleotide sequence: TGTGCCAGCAGCTACCAGGGTCTTGACTATGGCTACACCTTC. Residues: CASSYQGLDYGYTF. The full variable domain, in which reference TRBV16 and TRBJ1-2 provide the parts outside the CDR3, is GEEVAQTPKHLVRGEGQKAKLYCAPIKGHSYVFWYQQVLKNEFKFLISFQNENVFDETGMPKERFSAKCLPNSPCSLEIQATKLEDSAVYFCASSYQGLDYGYTFGSGTRLTVV.

The CDR3 loop is CASSSLSTDTQYF. In DNA, the CDR3 is TGTGCCAGCAGCTCCCTCTCCACAGATACGCAGTATTTT. V gene TRBV7-3 combines with J gene TRBJ2-3, with unresolved D. The V end was cut by 4 bases, the J end by 2 bases, with 7 bases between. CDR1 and CDR2 from the germline V gene are SGHTA and FQGTGA. The CDR3 covers 13 residues.

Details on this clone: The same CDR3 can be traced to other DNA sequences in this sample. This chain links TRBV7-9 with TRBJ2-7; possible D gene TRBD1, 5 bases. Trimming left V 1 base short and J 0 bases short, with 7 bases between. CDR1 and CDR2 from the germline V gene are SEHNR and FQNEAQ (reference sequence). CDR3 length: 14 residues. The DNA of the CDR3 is TGTGCCAGCAGCTTAGGACAGAGCTCCTACGAGCAGTACTTC. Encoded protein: CASSLGQSSYEQYF.

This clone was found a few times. The CDR3 DNA follows: TGTGCCAGCAGTTATCGGGACAGCTCTGGAAACACCATATATTTT. Protein: CASSYRDSSGNTIYF. The V call is TRBV6-5, the J call TRBJ1-3; 7 bases line up with TRBD1. Losses at the gene ends were 3 bases for V and 0 bases for J; bases not matched to a gene: 2. This CDR3 is 15 amino acids long. Germline V gene lookup returns CDR1 MNHEY and CDR2 SVGAGI.

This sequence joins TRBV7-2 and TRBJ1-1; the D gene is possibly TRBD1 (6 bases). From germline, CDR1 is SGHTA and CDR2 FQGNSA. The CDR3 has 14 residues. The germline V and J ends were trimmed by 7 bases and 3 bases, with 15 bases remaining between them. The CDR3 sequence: CASTLGRGYTEAFF. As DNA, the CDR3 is TGTGCCAGCACTCTAGGTAGGGGGTACACTGAAGCTTTCTTT.

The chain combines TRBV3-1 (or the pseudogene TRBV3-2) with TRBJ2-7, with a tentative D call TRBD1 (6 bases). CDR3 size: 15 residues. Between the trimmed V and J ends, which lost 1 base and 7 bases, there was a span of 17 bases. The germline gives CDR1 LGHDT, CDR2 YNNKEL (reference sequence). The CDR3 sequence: CASSQGGGTSGEQYF. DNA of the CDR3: TGTGCCAGCAGCCAAGGAGGGGGTACCTCTGGGGAGCAGTACTTC.